This T cell receptor beta chain came from a study of blood T cell repertoires in COVID-19. At the level of the study: Sites across the United States, Italy and Spain contributed samples from acute and convalescent COVID-19.

As originally analysed: Amplified reference gene primers provided the basis for estimating nucleated cell counts. Sequencing used immunoSEQ multiplex PCR; TCRdb keeps in-frame clones, though not all of them. That table gives V, J and clone size, and the DNA gave D and trimming. The sample shows some 76,000 clones, 75% to 95% of them seen only once. The sequencing sample was made of peripheral blood. The TCR comes from a young woman with acute or convalescent COVID-19.

The CDR3 protein is CASSETGAYNEQFF. The CDR3 DNA follows: TGTGCCAGCAGTGAGACCGGGGCCTACAATGAGCAGTTCTTC. V usage is TRBV25-1 and J usage is TRBJ2-1; maybe TRBD2 (5 bases). Germline values: CDR1 MGHDK, CDR2 SYGVNS. The CDR3 has 14 amino acids. Trimming removed 3 bases from V and 2 bases from J, with 8 bases in between.